Shown below are 18 T cell receptor beta chains from a single sample sequenced in a study of blood T cell repertoires in COVID-19. Method: immunoSEQ multiplex PCR; TCRdb's copy keeps in-frame clones and lacks some. The data show a few hundred thousand clones, about 82% seen once. The source material was peripheral blood. Receptors were obtained from a woman aged 50 to 60 with acute or convalescent COVID-19.

The count of this clone is one. V usage is TRBV5-4 and J usage is TRBJ2-2; 12 bases agree with TRBD1. J lost 7 bases, V lost 5 bases, and 9 bases had no gene match. Looked up from germline, CDR1 is SGHNT and CDR2 is YYREEE (reference sequence). The CDR3 length is 16 residues. Here the CDR3 reads CASRQGGTGGGGELFF. DNA for the CDR3: TGTGCCAGCAGGCAAGGAGGGACAGGGGGCGGCGGGGAGCTGTTTTTT.

The chain carries TRBV27 and TRBJ2-7; 9 bases match TRBD2. The CDR3 loop spans 14 amino acids. J gave up 4 bases and V 8 bases, and 9 bases lay outside the gene matches. Germline values: CDR1 MNHEY, CDR2 SMNVEV (reference sequence). The CDR3 DNA sequence: TGTGCCAGCGAGACTAGCGGAGCCCCTTACGAGCAGTACTTC. This translates into CASETSGAPYEQYF.

V and J are TRBV27 and TRBJ2-3; 7 nucleotides line up with TRBD1. Germline CDR1 reads MNHEY; CDR2 reads SMNVEV (reference sequence). CDR3 length: 14 amino acids. Trimming took 4 bases from V and 3 from J; bases not matched to a gene: 4. CDR3 in amino acids: CASSSMTGTDTQYF. The CDR3, as DNA: TGTGCCAGCAGTTCCATGACAGGGACAGATACGCAGTATTTT.

CDR3 sequence (DNA): TGCGCCAGCAGCTTGGCACGGGATAGGGCTCATGGCTACACCTTC. Its translation is CASSLARDRAHGYTF. The chain joins TRBV5-1 to TRBJ1-2, with no clear D. V lost 0 bases and J 6 bases, leaving 15 bases between the germline ends. Germline CDR1 and CDR2: SGHRS and YFSETQ. The CDR3 spans 15 residues. The full variable domain, completed using reference TRBV5-1 and TRBJ1-2, is KAGVTQTPRYLIKTRGQQVTLSCSPISGHRSVSWYQQTPGQGLQFLFEYFSETQRNKGNFPGRFSGRQFSNSRSEMNVSTLELGDSALYLCASSLARDRAHGYTFGSGTRLTVV.

The chain recombines TRBV5-1 with TRBJ2-5; perhaps TRBD1 as D (5 bases). From germline, CDR1 is SGHRS and CDR2 YFSETQ. The CDR3 is made up of 14 amino acids. Trimming shortened V by 1 base and J by 1 base, and 8 bases separated the two germline ends. This CDR3 reads CASSLTTAQETQYF. The CDR3 nucleotides read TGCGCCAGCAGCTTGACGACAGCCCAAGAGACCCAGTACTTC.

CDR3 DNA sequence: TGTGCCAGCAGCGTAGAGGTAGGGGGTCAGCCCCAGCATTTT. It specifies CASSVEVGGQPQHF. The chain joins TRBV9 to TRBJ1-5; possibly TRBD1 for D (6 bases). Trimming shortened V by 0 bases and J by 6 bases, and 10 bases separated the two germline ends. CDR1 is SGDLS and CDR2 is YYNGEE in the germline V gene. This CDR3 has 14 residues.

In its sample, this clone was seen once. The V and J genes are TRBV10-1 and TRBJ2-7; no reliable D call. The CDR3 length is 15 residues. The germline V gene has CDR1 WNHNN and CDR2 SYGVQD (reference sequence). V was cut by 0 bases and J by 2 bases, with 11 bases left in between. CDR3 residues: CASSESRHDPYEQYF. The DNA of the CDR3 is TGCGCCAGCAGTGAGTCTCGACACGACCCCTACGAGCAGTACTTC.

The chain recombines TRBV24-1 with TRBJ1-4, with unresolved D. The CDR3 runs 13 residues. V was trimmed by 7 bases and J by 4 bases, leaving 9 bases between them. Germline values: CDR1 KGHDR, CDR2 SFDVKD. CDR3 in amino acids: CATSGDLNEKLFF. CDR3 nucleotide sequence: TGTGCCACCAGCGGGGATCTTAATGAAAAACTGTTTTTT.

J is TRBJ1-3 and V is TRBV7-9, with D possibly matching TRBD1 (5 bases). Germline V CDR1 and CDR2: SEHNR, FQNEAQ (reference sequence). V lost 3 bases, J lost 3 bases, and 12 bases lay in between. The CDR3 has 15 residues. The CDR3 loop reads CASSLNQGYGNTIYF. DNA for the CDR3: TGTGCCAGCAGCTTGAACCAGGGATATGGAAACACCATATATTTT.

This clone has more than one count but fewer than ten. V gene TRBV5-1 combines with J gene TRBJ2-2; the match to TRBD2 covers 10 bases. J lost 6 bases, V lost 4 bases, and 9 bases had no gene match. The CDR3 has 16 residues. CDR1 and CDR2 (germline): SGHRS, YFSETQ. CDR3 sequence (DNA): TGCGCCAGCAGCGGGCTTAGCGGGAGGCGGTCCGGGGAGCTGTTTTTT. It yields the protein CASSGLSGRRSGELFF.

This sequence joins TRBV9 and TRBJ2-3; D is uncertain. The CDR3 length is 14 residues. V lost 0 bases, J lost 0 bases, and 5 bases lay in between. Germline V lookup: CDR1 SGDLS, CDR2 YYNGEE. This CDR3 is CASSVDQSTDTQYF. In DNA form, the CDR3 reads TGTGCCAGCAGCGTAGACCAGAGCACAGATACGCAGTATTTT.

V gene TRBV29-1 combines with J gene TRBJ1-1; D gene unclear. Germline V gene data show CDR1 as SQVTM and CDR2 as ANQGSEA. The V gene lost 0 bases and the J gene lost 11 bases, with 16 bases spanning the gap. The CDR3 is made up of 13 amino acids. The CDR3 nucleotides are TGCAGCGTTGAAGAGCGCTCAGATGAGGGCGCTTTCTTT. The encoded protein is CSVEERSDEGAFF.

This chain uses TRBV5-1 with TRBJ1-4; perhaps TRBD1 as D (5 bases). Germline V gene data show CDR1 as SGHRS and CDR2 as YFSETQ. V shed 4 bases and J shed 6 bases, with 13 bases lying between them. This CDR3 is built from 14 residues. CDR3 bases: TGCGCCAGCAGCCTTCGGGGGGTGGATGAAAAACTGTTTTTT. Its protein is CASSLRGVDEKLFF. Looking up the rest from reference TRBV5-1 and TRBJ1-4 gives the full variable domain: KAGVTQTPRYLIKTRGQQVTLSCSPISGHRSVSWYQQTPGQGLQFLFEYFSETQRNKGNFPGRFSGRQFSNSRSEMNVSTLELGDSALYLCASSLRGVDEKLFFGSGTQLSVL.

This chain links TRBV9 with TRBJ2-3; 11 positions match TRBD2. The germline V gene has CDR1 SGDLS and CDR2 YYNGEE. Germline trimming cut 4 bases from V and 5 bases from J; bases unmatched to any gene: 9. The CDR3 totals 16 residues. The CDR3, as DNA: TGTGCCAGCAGCCCCCGGACTAGCGGGCGATTAGATACGCAGTATTTT. Amino acid sequence: CASSPRTSGRLDTQYF. Combining the CDR3 with reference TRBV9 and TRBJ2-3 gives the whole variable domain DSGVTQTPKHLITATGQRVTLRCSPRSGDLSVYWYQQSLDQGLQFLIQYYNGEERAKGNILERFSAQQFPDLHSELNLSSLELGDSALYFCASSPRTSGRLDTQYFGPGTRLTVL.

V is TRBV28 and J is TRBJ1-3, with no clear D. The CDR3 is made up of 14 amino acids. Germline CDR1 is MDHEN and CDR2 is SYDVKM. V lost 8 bases and J lost 2, with 13 bases in between. This chain's CDR3 is CASLSKGAGNTIYF. CDR3 coding DNA: TGTGCCAGCCTCTCGAAGGGAGCTGGAAACACCATATATTTT.

The chain carries TRBV24-1 and TRBJ2-7, with TRBD1 matching over 9 bases. Germline V gives CDR1 KGHDR, CDR2 SFDVKD. Germline trimming cut 4 bases from V and 4 bases from J; bases unmatched to any gene: 4. The CDR3 totals 14 residues. The CDR3 reads CATSETGTGYEQYF. For the CDR3, the DNA is TGTGCCACCAGTGAAACCGGGACAGGGTACGAGCAGTACTTC.

The rearrangement links TRBV18 to TRBJ1-2, with D possibly TRBD1 on 5 matching bases. With 2 bases removed from V and 0 bases from J, the gap between germline ends came to 13 bases. The CDR3 consists of 16 residues. Germline CDR1 KGHSH, CDR2 LQKENI. CDR3 nucleotides: TGTGCCAGCTCACCAAGACCACAGGAACCTAACTATGGCTACACCTTC. Translated: CASSPRPQEPNYGYTF.

This clone was detected only a few times. The chain is built from TRBV15 and TRBJ1-6; D might be TRBD1 (6 bases). The germline CDR1 and CDR2 sequences are LNHNV and YYDKDF (reference sequence). V dropped 1 base and J dropped 7 bases, with 8 bases sitting between them. The CDR3 has 14 residues. CDR3 in amino acids: CATSRGTANSPLHF. For the CDR3, the DNA is TGTGCCACCAGCAGAGGGACAGCAAATTCACCCCTCCACTTT.